These 3 T cell receptor beta chains were all obtained from the same sample, sequenced in a study of blood T cell repertoires in COVID-19. TCRdb's table, derived via immunoSEQ multiplex PCR, lists solely in-frame clones and lacks some. The table has some 58,000 clones, 80% to 90% seen once. Sample: peripheral blood. Receptors originate from a man in his forties or fifties with acute or convalescent COVID-19.

The chain recombines TRBV5-1 with TRBJ2-1, with 13 positions matching TRBD2. CDR3 length: 18 residues. J gave up 10 bases and V 7 bases, and 20 bases lay outside the gene matches. Germline CDR1 is SGHRS and CDR2 is YFSETQ. In DNA, the CDR3 is TGCGCCAGCCAATCCGGGACTAGCGGGGACCGGACGAGGTACGAGCAGTTCTTC. It specifies CASQSGTSGDRTRYEQFF.

V and J are TRBV7-6 and TRBJ2-5; D perhaps matches TRBD2 (5 bases). Germline V gene lookup returns CDR1 SGHVS and CDR2 FNYEAQ. V was trimmed by 4 bases and J by 6 bases, leaving 15 bases between them. The CDR3 totals 14 residues. The CDR3 nucleotides read TGTGCCAGCAGCTCCGAGGGTGGCGCGAAGACCCAGTACTTC. It codes for CASSSEGGAKTQYF. Filled out from reference TRBV7-6 and TRBJ2-5, the complete variable domain reads GAGVSQSPRYKVTKRGQDVALRCDPISGHVSLYWYRQALGQGPEFLTYFNYEAQQDKSGLPNDRFSAERPEGSISTLTIQRTEQRDSAMYRCASSSEGGAKTQYFGPGTRLLVL.

The chain couples TRBV2 to TRBJ1-5; D call uncertain. Trimming took 4 bases from V and 3 from J, leaving 7 bases between them. The CDR3 length is 13 residues. Germline V lookup: CDR1 SNHLY, CDR2 FYNNEI. The DNA of the CDR3 is TGTGCCAGCAGTGTGGAGCACAATCAGCCCCAGCATTTT. Amino acids: CASSVEHNQPQHF. Filled out from reference TRBV2 and TRBJ1-5, the complete variable domain reads EPEVTQTPSHQVTQMGQEVILRCVPISNHLYFYWYRQILGQKVEFLVSFYNNEISEKSEIFDDQFSVERPDGSNFTLKIRSTKLEDSAMYFCASSVEHNQPQHFGDGTRLSIL.